This is a list of T cell receptor beta chains from one sample in a study of memory CD4+ T cells and cytomegalovirus serostatus. The repertoire was sequenced with immunoSEQ multiplex PCR; TCRdb's copy has only in-frame clones and lacks some. The sample yields roughly 28,000 clones, about 81% seen once. Material for sequencing was memory CD4+ T cells from blood. These receptors were obtained from an adult in good health and CMV-seronegative. Each CDR3 is given with its conserved first and last residue. The order of the fields is J gene, D gene, clone size, CDR3 length, V gene, CDR3 protein, CDR3 DNA. The D gene is left open where the match is weak. Expanded clones are given a class, and other clones once, few, many or no size at all.

>TRBJ1-3|TRBD1|-|13|TRBV29-1
CSVRQGGGNTIYF
TGCAGCGTGCGACAGGGTGGAGGAAACACCATATATTTT
>TRBJ2-1|-|few|13|TRBV30
CAWSVGPYNEQFF
TGTGCCTGGAGTGTCGGGCCCTACAATGAGCAGTTCTTC
>TRBJ2-3|-|-|13|TRBV2
CASSGRAGDTQYF
TGTGCCAGCAGTGGCAGGGCTGGGGATACGCAGTATTTT
>TRBJ1-3|-|-|15|TRBV6-5
CASSYGTGQGNTIYF
TGTGCCAGCAGTTATGGGACTGGACAGGGAAACACCATATATTTT
>TRBJ2-7|-|-|14|TRBV2
CASIDDTLSYEQYF
TGTGCCAGCATCGATGACACCTTATCCTACGAGCAGTACTTC
>TRBJ1-5|-|-|20|TRBV23-1
CASSQGPTEKPFYSNQPQHF
TGCGCCAGCAGTCAGGGCCCTACAGAGAAACCCTTTTATAGCAATCAGCCCCAGCATTTT
>TRBJ2-7|TRBD1|-|14|TRBV5-1
CASRSVTGEDEQYF
TGCGCCAGCAGGTCCGTGACAGGGGAGGACGAGCAGTACTTC
>TRBJ2-5|TRBD1|-|14|TRBV5-6
CASSGRQGWQTQYF
TGTGCCAGCAGCGGTCGACAGGGGTGGCAGACCCAGTACTTC
>TRBJ1-6|-|-|15|TRBV5-6
CASSLYGGGISPLHF
TGTGCCAGCAGCTTATATGGGGGAGGTATTTCACCCCTCCACTTT
>TRBJ2-7|TRBD2|-|17|TRBV7-2
CASSSYSSGGVSYEQYF
TGTGCCAGCAGCTCATATAGTAGCGGGGGGGTTTCCTACGAGCAGTACTTC
>TRBJ1-5|-|once|15|TRBV11-2
CASSLSPGSNQPQHF
TGTGCCAGCAGCCTCTCCCCGGGCAGCAATCAGCCCCAGCATTTT
>TRBJ1-1|-|few|15|TRBV5-1
CASSLENRESTEAFF
TGCGCCAGCAGCTTGGAAAACAGGGAATCCACTGAAGCTTTCTTT
>TRBJ2-1|-|-|14|TRBV7-9
CASSVGTVVGEQFF
TGTGCCAGCAGCGTAGGGACCGTGGTCGGGGAGCAGTTCTTC
>TRBJ2-3|TRBD2|-|19|TRBV5-1
CASSLAVTSGGYGTDTQYF
TGCGCCAGCAGCTTGGCTGTGACTAGCGGGGGTTATGGCACAGATACGCAGTATTTT
>TRBJ1-1|-|-|14|TRBV5-1
CASSLVVMNTEAFF
TGCGCCAGCAGCTTGGTCGTAATGAACACTGAAGCTTTCTTT
>TRBJ2-1|TRBD1|-|15|TRBV4-1
CASSQRQGRQNEQFF
TGCGCCAGCAGCCAACGACAGGGGCGGCAGAATGAGCAGTTCTTC
>TRBJ1-2|-|-|14|TRBV4-1
CASSQVMANYGYTF
TGCGCCAGCAGCCAAGTAATGGCAAACTATGGCTACACCTTC
>TRBJ1-4|TRBD1|-|16|TRBV25-1
CASSEGRTGRNEKLFF
TGTGCCAGCAGTGAAGGGCGGACAGGCAGAAATGAAAAACTGTTTTTT
>TRBJ1-4|-|once|15|TRBV18
CASSPSGGINEKLFF
TGTGCCAGCTCACCATCCGGGGGTATTAATGAAAAACTGTTTTTT
>TRBJ1-5|-|-|13|TRBV27
CASSRGAGQPQHF
TGTGCCAGCAGCCGGGGGGCAGGTCAGCCCCAGCATTTT
>TRBJ2-1|TRBD2|few|15|TRBV5-4
CASSSGLAGGLEQFF
TGTGCCAGCAGCTCGGGACTAGCGGGGGGGCTTGAGCAGTTCTTC
>TRBJ1-2|-|-|14|TRBV6-6
CASSYTGGADGYTF
TGTGCCAGCAGTTACACGGGGGGCGCTGATGGCTACACCTTC
>TRBJ1-2|-|-|14|TRBV6-5
CASSYNGGPYGYTF
TGTGCCAGCAGTTACAACGGGGGCCCCTATGGCTACACCTTC
>TRBJ2-1|TRBD1|-|18|TRBV4-3
CASSHQRTGGSQMNEQFF
TGCGCCAGCAGCCACCAAAGGACAGGGGGTAGTCAGATGAATGAGCAGTTCTTC
>TRBJ2-5|-|-|14|TRBV7-2
CASSLDGGTETQYF
TGTGCCAGCAGCTTAGATGGGGGAACTGAGACCCAGTACTTC
>TRBJ1-3|TRBD1|-|18|TRBV10-3
CAISDPDRGLSVGNTIYF
TGTGCCATCAGTGATCCGGACAGGGGGCTCTCCGTTGGAAACACCATATATTTT
>TRBJ1-4|-|-|8|TRBV19
CARTGRAF
TGTGCCAGGACCGGCCGGGCTTTT
>TRBJ1-1|-|-|13|TRBV7-2
CASSLDSNTEAFF
TGTGCCAGCAGCTTAGATTCGAACACTGAAGCTTTCTTT
>TRBJ2-5|-|once|15|TRBV13
CASSFQRWGQETQYF
TGTGCCAGCAGCTTTCAACGTTGGGGGCAAGAGACCCAGTACTTC
>TRBJ1-3|-|once|13|TRBV30
CAWNEGSGNTIYF
TGTGCCTGGAACGAGGGCTCTGGAAACACCATATATTTT
>TRBJ1-3|-|-|16|TRBV5-1
CASSTRGGTSGNTIYF
TGCGCCAGCAGCACCCGTGGGGGGACCTCTGGAAACACCATATATTTT
>TRBJ2-5|TRBD2|-|12|TRBV6-4
CAPEALAETQYF
TGTGCCCCCGAGGCACTAGCGGAGACCCAGTACTTC
>TRBJ1-6|-|-|14|TRBV7-9
CASSFDTYNSPLHF
TGTGCCAGCAGCTTTGACACCTATAATTCACCCCTCCACTTT
>TRBJ1-6|-|-|14|TRBV4-3
CASSQVLGGSPLHF
TGCGCCAGCAGCCAGGTTTTGGGAGGTTCACCCCTCCACTTT
>TRBJ2-6|TRBD2|-|17|TRBV11-2
CASSYTSGGAGANVLTF
TGTGCCAGCAGCTACACTAGCGGGGGGGCTGGGGCCAACGTCCTGACTTTC
>TRBJ2-1|TRBD2|-|15|TRBV2
CASSERTSGGDEQFF
TGTGCCAGCAGTGAAAGGACTAGCGGTGGGGATGAGCAGTTCTTC
>TRBJ2-5|TRBD1|-|14|TRBV11-2
CASSKQGVRETQYF
TGTGCCAGCAGTAAACAGGGGGTAAGGGAGACCCAGTACTTC
>TRBJ1-3|-|-|15|TRBV19
CASSTPPGLGNTIYF
TGTGCCAGTAGTACCCCTCCAGGTCTTGGAAACACCATATATTTT
>TRBJ1-2|-|-|15|TRBV28
CASSYGGSSNYGYTF
TGTGCCAGCAGTTACGGGGGTTCCTCTAACTATGGCTACACCTTC
>TRBJ2-7|-|-|15|TRBV11-2
CASSLVFGGSYEQYF
TGTGCCAGCAGCTTAGTCTTTGGAGGGTCCTACGAGCAGTACTTC
>TRBJ1-6|-|-|15|TRBV10-1
CASSESLTQERILHF
TGCGCCAGCAGTGAGTCCCTTACACAGGAAAGAATACTCCACTTT
>TRBJ2-5|TRBD2|-|17|TRBV11-2
CASSLVPRLTSMETQYF
TGTGCCAGCAGCTTAGTTCCTCGCTTGACTAGCATGGAGACCCAGTACTTC
>TRBJ2-3|TRBD2|-|14|TRBV14
CASSNLAGTDTQYF
TGTGCCAGCAGCAATCTAGCGGGGACAGATACGCAGTATTTT
>TRBJ2-1|-|-|14|TRBV28
CASSLGPGLRREFF
TGTGCCAGCAGTTTAGGTCCGGGACTCCGAAGGGAGTTCTTC
>TRBJ1-3|TRBD1|-|14|TRBV11-3
CASSPSPGTGTIYF
TGTGCCAGCAGCCCTAGTCCCGGGACAGGAACCATATATTTT
>TRBJ1-1|-|few|14|TRBV5-4
CASSPTGLNTEAFF
TGTGCCAGCAGCCCCACAGGGCTGAACACTGAAGCTTTCTTT
>TRBJ2-2|-|-|11|TRBV5-6
CASSSRRELFF
TGTGCCAGCAGCTCCCGGCGGGAGCTGTTTTTT
>TRBJ1-2|-|-|14|TRBV7-8
CASSLARGGTGYTF
TGTGCCAGCAGCTTAGCGCGGGGAGGTACTGGCTACACCTTC
>TRBJ2-2|TRBD1|-|16|TRBV4-3
CASSHRTGPHTGELFF
TGCGCCAGCAGCCATAGGACAGGACCACACACCGGGGAGCTGTTTTTT
>TRBJ1-1|-|few|13|TRBV5-1
CASSSHGGTEAFF
TGCGCCAGCAGCTCCCACGGGGGCACTGAAGCTTTCTTT
>TRBJ2-3|-|-|15|TRBV11-2
CASSFVGGMADTQYF
TGTGCCAGCAGCTTCGTTGGGGGGATGGCAGATACGCAGTATTTT